Here is one TCR beta chain with its context. The sample originates from a study of metastatic and nonmetastatic thyroid tumors. Each patient went into thyroid surgery without having received any treatment. TCRdb re-clonotyped the PCR reads through MiXCR. Found here are tens of thousands of clones, about 24% of them singletons; the top ten hold approximately 14%. The CDR3 has 14 amino acids. CDR1 and CDR2 from the germline V gene are SNHLY and FYNNEI. Losses at the gene ends were 5 bases for V and 7 bases for J; bases not matched to a gene: 7. This sequence was found in a female donor with papillary thyroid cancer or a benign thyroid nodule (not recorded which). Some clones in this sample may be carry-over from other donors' samples. Sequencing used tumor tissue. The chain employs TRBV2 and TRBJ1-1; TRBD1 matches at 10 bases. CDR3 protein: CASSSDRGRSEAFF. The CDR3 coding sequence is TGTGCCAGCAGTTCCGACAGGGGGCGTAGTGAAGCTTTCTTT.